The clone carrying this T cell receptor (beta chain) occurred many times. The data originate from a study of blood T cells in healthy people across ages. The V gene's germline CDR1 is MNHEY and CDR2 SVGEGT. V was clipped by 6 bases and J by 3 bases; unmatched bases: 2. The CDR3 is 13 residues long. A J-beta primer mix and a sample-barcoded 5' primer were used in a second PCR of about 7 to 12 cycles. Via MiXCR, TCRdb re-called the 5' RACE reads, giving one row per CDR3 protein. The sample includes 850,000 or so distinct CDR3 sequences, around 28% of them seen just once. Sequencing was done on a sample of blood. The gene calls are TRBV6-2 or TRBV6-3 and TRBJ2-1; TRBD2 agrees at 7 bases. The receptor was isolated from an elderly woman in good health. CDR3 amino acids: CASRGGNYNEQFF. The CDR3 coding sequence is TGTGCCAGCAGGGGGGGGAACTACAATGAGCAGTTCTTC.